The 10 T cell receptor beta chains listed next were all sequenced from one sample in a study of early T cells in non-severe SARS-CoV-2 infection. TCRdb re-called the 5' RACE reads through MiXCR, storing one row per CDR3 protein. The sample carries approximately 110,000 distinct CDR3 sequences, 14% to 15% recorded once. The sequenced sample was whole blood. Receptors were obtained from an adult who was a healthcare worker with PCR-confirmed SARS-CoV-2 infection or an uninfected control (not recorded which).

This chain joins TRBV19 and TRBJ2-2; 7 nucleotides match TRBD1. V shed 6 bases, J shed 0 bases, and the junction held 4 bases outside the gene matches. The CDR3 loop spans 15 amino acids. Germline V gives CDR1 LNHDA, CDR2 SQIVND (reference sequence). CDR3 nucleotides: TGTGCCAGTAGACCCGGGACAGCGAACACCGGGGAGCTGTTTTTT. Translated: CASRPGTANTGELFF.

This clonotype was seen a few times. V gene TRBV30 combines with J gene TRBJ1-2; perhaps TRBD1 as D (5 bases). Trimming left V 7 bases short and J 0 bases short, with 15 bases between. The CDR3 runs to 14 residues. Germline CDR1 is GTSNPN and CDR2 is SVGIG (reference sequence). CDR3 bases: TGTGCCTTAATCCGGGACCCAGCTAACTATGGCTACACCTTC. As protein: CALIRDPANYGYTF.

In this sample, this clonotype turned up a few times. V and J are TRBV9 and TRBJ2-6, with D unresolved. CDR1 is SGDLS and CDR2 is YYNGEE in the germline V gene. The CDR3 totals 13 residues. Trimming cost V 0 bases and J 4 bases, with 2 bases left between them. For the CDR3, the DNA is TGTGCCAGCAGCGTAGTCGGGGCCAACGTCCTGACTTTC. Its protein product is CASSVVGANVLTF.

The rearrangement joins TRBV29-1 to TRBJ2-1; a possible D gene is TRBD1 (6 bases). The V end lost 2 bases, the J end lost 10 bases, and 12 bases lay between the germline ends. This CDR3 is built from 12 residues. The germline gives CDR1 SQVTM, CDR2 ANQGSEA. CDR3 loop: CSVELGGREQFF. In nucleotides, the CDR3 is TGCAGCGTTGAATTAGGGGGTAGGGAGCAGTTCTTC.

The genes are TRBV11-2 and TRBJ2-3; D call uncertain. This CDR3 has 13 amino acids. Trimming took 5 bases from V and 5 from J, leaving 11 bases between them. The germline V gene has CDR1 SGHAT and CDR2 FQNNGV. The CDR3 protein is CASSQTSLDTQYF. The DNA of the CDR3 is TGTGCCAGCAGCCAAACCAGCCTAGATACGCAGTATTTT.

The genes are TRBV20-1 and TRBJ2-7; D possibly corresponds to TRBD1 (6 bases). CDR3 length equals 14 residues. CDR1 is DFQATT and CDR2 is SNEGSKA in the germline V gene (reference sequence). V was pared by 6 bases and J by 6 bases, with 21 bases between. CDR3 protein: CSAVRNRDSGEQYF. In DNA form, the CDR3 reads TGCAGTGCGGTCCGCAACAGGGATTCGGGCGAGCAGTACTTC.

This clonotype came up a few times. The chain recombines TRBV14 with TRBJ2-2; D remains unclear. The CDR3 sequence is 18 residues long. V lost 3 bases and J 5 bases, leaving 22 bases between the germline ends. Germline assignment: CDR1 SGHDN and CDR2 FVKESK. For the CDR3, the DNA is TGTGCCAGCAGCCACCTCTTCTCTGCACCCGTGAGGACCGGGGAGCTGTTTTTT. Its protein product is CASSHLFSAPVRTGELFF.

This chain links TRBV6-2 or TRBV6-3 with TRBJ2-1; 9 nucleotides align to TRBD2. Trimming removed 4 bases from V and 2 bases from J; junction bases left unmatched: 3. This CDR3 comprises 15 residues. The germline V gene encodes CDR1 MNHEY and CDR2 SVGEGT. The CDR3 here is CASSFSGGTYNEQFF. The CDR3 DNA follows: TGTGCCAGCAGTTTTAGCGGGGGCACCTACAATGAGCAGTTCTTC.

This clonotype was seen more than once but under ten times. The genes are TRBV6-6 and TRBJ1-1, with D perhaps matching TRBD1 (5 bases). Trimming shortened V by 6 bases and J by 6 bases, and 17 bases separated the two germline ends. CDR3 length: 14 amino acids. Germline lookup yields CDR1 MNHNY and CDR2 SVGAGI (reference sequence). CDR3 sequence: CASRSGTQGPEAFF. The CDR3 nucleotides read TGTGCCAGCAGATCCGGGACCCAGGGCCCTGAAGCTTTCTTT.

This clonotype was observed a handful of times. The V call is TRBV4-2, the J call TRBJ1-2, with 9 nucleotides matching TRBD1. Unmatched junction bases numbered 7, after V lost 0 bases and J lost 8 bases. Germline assignment: CDR1 LGHNA and CDR2 YNFKEQ. The CDR3 totals 15 residues. In DNA, the CDR3 is TGTGCCAGCAGCCAAGAAACCGGGACAGGGACCGGCTACACCTTC. It codes for CASSQETGTGTGYTF.